This T cell receptor (beta chain) is drawn from a study of Graves' ophthalmopathy and Graves' hyperthyroidism. In the study overall: No ophthalmopathy within 18 months of follow-up signified stable hyperthyroidism.

RNA transcripts yielded amplified TCR beta CDR3 regions. A first-round RT-PCR used HTBI primers, followed by a second-round multiplex PCR. TCRdb reprocessed the multiplex PCR reads via MiXCR and lists one record per CDR3 protein. Among roughly 1.1 million distinct CDR3 sequences listed, about 38% were seen once. Hyperthyroidism patients were newly diagnosed, ill under 2 months, and aged 18 to 65 years. Lactation, pregnancy, uncontrolled infections and other autoimmune diseases were all grounds for excluding patients. Diagnosis used clinical symptoms, serum thyroxine, TRAb, thyroid ultrasound and orbital computed tomography. There are many counts of this clonotype. The sequence came from an adult man with Graves' hyperthyroidism. Sequencing was performed on peripheral blood or thyroid tissue (not recorded which).

CDR3 coding DNA: TGTGCCAGTAGTGACCGGGGACAGGGGGATTCACCCCTCCACTTT. This codes for CASSDRGQGDSPLHF. The chain joins TRBV19 to TRBJ1-6, with 11 positions matching TRBD1. The CDR3 consists of 15 residues. Germline CDR1 and CDR2: LNHDA and SQIVND (reference sequence). V lost 5 bases, J lost 8 bases, and 5 bases stayed unmatched.